This T cell receptor (beta chain) was sequenced during a study of blood T cell repertoires in COVID-19. Study details: Donors in the United States, Italy and Spain gave samples during acute or convalescent COVID-19.

V was shortened by 1 base and J by 4 bases, with 6 bases between the two germline ends. Looked up from germline, CDR1 is KGHSH and CDR2 is LQKENI. The CDR3 has 13 residues. Participant age was roughly 18 to 89 years, and participants resided in approximately 24 US areas. Allocation to cohorts depended on clinical history reported by the participants. Original methodology: Cell counts per sample came from amplifying reference gene primers. Sequencing used immunoSEQ multiplex PCR; TCRdb keeps in-frame clones, though not all of them. The DNA was the basis for D and trimming; V, J and clone size are from that table. Of about 190,000 clones listed, less than 90% were seen once; the top ten hold about 3.3%.

This receptor was taken from a woman in her 30s who had been exposed to COVID-19. Sample: PBMCs or T cells enriched from blood (not recorded which). This chain uses TRBV18 with TRBJ2-3; tentatively, D is TRBD2 (5 bases). This CDR3 reads CASSPLEADTQYF. The CDR3 DNA follows: TGTGCCAGCTCACCACTGGAGGCAGATACGCAGTATTTT.